This passage covers 9 T cell receptor beta chains from one sample sequenced in a study of neurological immune-mediated disorders. TCRdb re-called the 5' RACE reads with MiXCR, one entry per CDR3 protein. The profile shows 25,000 to 30,000 distinct CDR3 sequences, about 3.5% of them singletons. The sample was PBMCs. Source of these receptors: a woman in her thirties with multiple sclerosis.

This clonotype was counted many times. The chain combines TRBV12-3 or TRBV12-4 with TRBJ1-4; D gene ambiguous. V was shortened by 3 bases and J by 0 bases, with 5 bases between the two germline ends. The CDR3 sequence is 14 residues long. The CDR3 region is CASSFVATNEKLFF. Written as DNA, the CDR3 is TGTGCCAGCAGTTTCGTGGCAACTAATGAAAAACTGTTTTTT.

This clonotype was seen repeatedly, ten times or more. The rearrangement joins TRBV9 to TRBJ2-1, with D hard to call. The V end was cut by 0 bases, the J end by 0 bases, with 7 bases between. This CDR3 comprises 15 residues. Germline V CDR1 and CDR2: SGDLS, YYNGEE. CDR3 region: CASSVALGSYNEQFF. DNA of the CDR3: TGTGCCAGCAGCGTAGCTTTGGGCTCCTACAATGAGCAGTTCTTC.

By share, this clonotype ranks as medium-sized (0.01 to 0.1%). Written as DNA, the CDR3 is TGCGCCAGCAGCTTGAGCCAGCGGGGGGGCTGGGAGACCCAGTACTTC. Its protein product is CASSLSQRGGWETQYF. The V and J genes are TRBV5-1 and TRBJ2-5; 10 nucleotides match TRBD2. CDR1 and CDR2 (germline): SGHRS, YFSETQ. The V segment lost 1 base and the J segment 5 bases; nucleotides outside the gene matches: 8. The CDR3 runs to 16 residues.

This clonotype was seen repeatedly, ten times or more. The chain joins TRBV27 to TRBJ2-7, with D hard to call. The germline V gene has CDR1 MNHEY and CDR2 SMNVEV (reference sequence). Trimming pared 5 bases from V and 4 bases from J, leaving 12 bases between. The CDR3 is made up of 13 amino acids. CDR3 sequence reads: CASSPVNRYEQYF. Written as DNA, the CDR3 is TGTGCCAGCAGTCCCGTTAACCGGTACGAGCAGTACTTC.

Judged by abundance, this clonotype is medium-sized. The rearrangement links TRBV29-1 to TRBJ2-1, with 8 bases aligning to TRBD2. The V gene's germline CDR1 is SQVTM and CDR2 ANQGSEA. The CDR3 spans 14 residues. V shed 6 bases, J shed 5 bases, and the junction held 9 bases outside the gene matches. CDR3 region: CSVGLREAHNEQFF. The DNA for the CDR3 is TGCAGCGTCGGGTTGCGGGAGGCTCACAATGAGCAGTTCTTC.

This clonotype appeared many times. V usage is TRBV28 and J usage is TRBJ2-1, with 13 bases that match TRBD2. CDR1 and CDR2 from the germline V gene are MDHEN and SYDVKM. V trimming: 5 bases; J trimming: 3 bases; junction bases outside the gene matches: 7. The CDR3 is made up of 17 amino acids. The chain's CDR3 is CASSPGLAGSFYNEQFF. Here the CDR3 DNA reads TGTGCCAGCAGTCCGGGACTAGCGGGATCCTTCTACAATGAGCAGTTCTTC.

This clonotype occurred many times. This rearrangement joins TRBV12-3 or TRBV12-4 to TRBJ2-2; D not certain. The V gene lost 3 bases and the J gene lost 7 bases, with 12 bases spanning the gap. The CDR3 runs to 14 residues. The DNA for the CDR3 is TGTGCCAGCAGTTTTCGAGGATTTGGCGGGGAGCTGTTTTTT. It translates to CASSFRGFGGELFF.

This clonotype was observed at least ten times. The rearrangement joins TRBV12-3 or TRBV12-4 to TRBJ1-1; a weak D match, TRBD1 (5 bases). This CDR3 has 15 amino acids. Trimming stripped 3 bases from V and 5 bases from J, with 16 bases between. This chain's CDR3 is CASSLQGPGGTEAFF. CDR3 in DNA: TGTGCCAGCAGTTTGCAGGGCCCGGGGGGGACTGAAGCTTTCTTT.

Of note for this clonotype: A much more abundant neighbour one base away suggests this may be a read error. This sequence joins TRBV12-3 or TRBV12-4 and TRBJ1-2; D call uncertain. CDR3 length equals 14 residues. The germline V and J ends were trimmed by 3 bases and 8 bases, with 16 bases remaining between them. For the CDR3, the DNA is TGTGCCAGCAGTTTGCGGAAGGCGACTGGGGGCTACACCTTC. Amino acids: CASSLRKATGGYTF.